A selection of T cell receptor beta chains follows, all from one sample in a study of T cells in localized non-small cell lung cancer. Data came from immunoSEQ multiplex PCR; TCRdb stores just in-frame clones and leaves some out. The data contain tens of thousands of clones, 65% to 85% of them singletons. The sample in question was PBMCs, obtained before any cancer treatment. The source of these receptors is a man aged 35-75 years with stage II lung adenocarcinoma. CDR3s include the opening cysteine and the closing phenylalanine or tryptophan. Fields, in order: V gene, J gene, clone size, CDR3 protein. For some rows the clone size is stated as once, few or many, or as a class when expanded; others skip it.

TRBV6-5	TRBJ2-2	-	CASSSTALNTGELFF
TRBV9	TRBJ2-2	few	CASSVAFPNTGELFF
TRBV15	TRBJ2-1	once	CATSREQSEQFF
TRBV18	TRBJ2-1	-	CASSPPSGSGEQFF
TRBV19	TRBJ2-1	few	CASSKRLAGGLSSYNEQFF
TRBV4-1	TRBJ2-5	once	CASSSLGTGALETQYF
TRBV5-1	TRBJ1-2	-	CASSVRVEGYTF
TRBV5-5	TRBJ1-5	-	CASSRKGTGNQPQHF
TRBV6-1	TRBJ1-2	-	CASSSASLNGYTF
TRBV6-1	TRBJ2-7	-	CASSEHQSYEQYF
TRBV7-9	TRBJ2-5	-	CASSLAVLEETQYF
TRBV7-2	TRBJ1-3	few	CASSFGGQGISGNTIYF
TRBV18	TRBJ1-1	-	CASSLFPPRRTETEAFF
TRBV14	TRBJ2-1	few	CASSPDGYNEQFF
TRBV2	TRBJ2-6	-	CASSDPPRFSSGANVLTF
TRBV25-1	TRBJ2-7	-	CASSDPSGRDYEQYF
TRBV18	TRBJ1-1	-	CASSPFGQANTEAFF
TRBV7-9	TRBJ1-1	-	CASSLARANTEAFF
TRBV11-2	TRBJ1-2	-	CASRLGRAGNYGYTF
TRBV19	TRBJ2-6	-	CASSWDRLYSGANVLTF
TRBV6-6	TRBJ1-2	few	CASTLQRGLDGYTF
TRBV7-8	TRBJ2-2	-	CASSLLAGGTGELFF
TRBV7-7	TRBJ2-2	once	CASSLEPFGGELFF
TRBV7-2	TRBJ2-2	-	CASRDRSNTGELFF
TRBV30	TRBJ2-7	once	CAWSRALTGEQYF
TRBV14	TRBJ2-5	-	CASSRDDQETQYF
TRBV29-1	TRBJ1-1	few	CSAGDGSDTEAFF
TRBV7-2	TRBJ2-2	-	CASSLLVLNTGELFF
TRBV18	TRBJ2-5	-	CASSPRGGETQYF
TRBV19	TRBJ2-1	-	CASSIPLAGKVNEQFF
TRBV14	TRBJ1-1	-	CASSQVGRDTEAFF
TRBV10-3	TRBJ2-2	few	CATFQGWGTGELFF
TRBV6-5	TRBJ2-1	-	CASRPDRGKYNEQFF
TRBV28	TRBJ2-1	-	CASSSPGSSYNEQFF
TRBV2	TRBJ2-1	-	CASSDQRTGSSYNEQFF
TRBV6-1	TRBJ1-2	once	CASSEAPLVKYYGYTF
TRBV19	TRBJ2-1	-	CASSMPGRARNEQFF
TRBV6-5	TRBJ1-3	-	CASSYTTSYSGNTIYF
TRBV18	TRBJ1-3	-	CASSPPIGTHFSGNTIYF
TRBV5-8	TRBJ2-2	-	CASSLVRNGELFF
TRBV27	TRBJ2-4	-	CASSLQYF
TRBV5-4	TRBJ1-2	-	CASTKQGKYVYGYTF
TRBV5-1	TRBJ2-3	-	CASSLNTPGARRTDTQYF
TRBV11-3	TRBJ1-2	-	CASSLMSGGADGYTF
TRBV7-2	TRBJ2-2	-	CASSRGLAFTGELFF
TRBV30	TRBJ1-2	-	CAWRGQAGGYTF
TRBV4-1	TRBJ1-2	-	CASSQGQSNYGYTF
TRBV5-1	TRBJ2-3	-	CASSLEGTSTDTQYF
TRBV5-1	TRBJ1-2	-	CASSLDGSAYGYTF
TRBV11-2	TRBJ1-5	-	CASSLGRDQPQHF
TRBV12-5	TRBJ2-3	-	CASGIGTEARDTQYF
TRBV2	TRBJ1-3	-	CASRGGVFSGNTIYF
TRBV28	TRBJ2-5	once	CASESINRVGETQYF
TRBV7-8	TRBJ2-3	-	CASSSGETSGYTDTQYF
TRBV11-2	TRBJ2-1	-	CASSQRVAGVGGNEQFF
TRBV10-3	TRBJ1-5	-	CAISEGGGSNQPQHF
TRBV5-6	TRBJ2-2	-	CASSFQGLLGATGELFF